A selection of T cell receptor beta chains follows, all from one sample in a study of blood T cell repertoires in COVID-19. TCRdb's copy holds only in-frame clones and misses some; the assay was immunoSEQ multiplex PCR. Of hundreds of thousands of clones detected, roughly four fifths appear once; the ten largest clones hold about 5%. Input material: PBMCs or T cells enriched from blood (not recorded which). All receptors come from a man between 40 and 49 years old who had been exposed to COVID-19. Each CDR3 is given with its conserved first and last residue. A D gene is named only where the DNA matches it firmly. Rows give clone size only sometimes, using once, few, many, or a class for an expanded clone.

J,D,size,V,DNA,CDR3
TRBJ1-2,NA,NA,TRBV5-1,TGCGCCAGCAGGGACCGCGGGGGGTCCTATGGCTACACCTTC,CASRDRGGSYGYTF
TRBJ1-1,NA,NA,TRBV11-2,TGTGCCAGCAGCTTAGCGGCGACAGATTTCAACACTGAAGCTTTCTTT,CASSLAATDFNTEAFF
TRBJ1-5,TRBD1,NA,TRBV27,TGTGCCAGCAGTTCCGGACAGGTCTCGCGTAGCAATCAGCCCCAGCATTTT,CASSSGQVSRSNQPQHF
TRBJ1-2,TRBD1,NA,TRBV5-1,TGCGCCAGCAGCGACCGGACAGGGGGCGTTCTTGGTGGCTACACCTTC,CASSDRTGGVLGGYTF
TRBJ2-2,NA,NA,TRBV19,TGTGCCAGTAGTCCGAACAGAGCCACCGGGGAGCTGTTTTTT,CASSPNRATGELFF
TRBJ1-2,TRBD1,NA,TRBV7-9,TGTGCCAGCAGCTTAGAAGCTCCAGGGGGCGCAAATGGCTACACCTTC,CASSLEAPGGANGYTF
TRBJ1-2,NA,NA,TRBV29-1,TGCAGCGTTGTGACAGCTAACTATGGCTACACCTTC,CSVVTANYGYTF
TRBJ1-5,NA,NA,TRBV29-1,TGCAGCGTTGGCCAGGGGCGGAATCAGCCCCAGCATTTT,CSVGQGRNQPQHF
TRBJ2-6,NA,NA,TRBV9,TGTGCCAGCACCCTAGTCGGGTCTGGGGCCAACGTCCTGACTTTC,CASTLVGSGANVLTF
TRBJ1-1,NA,NA,TRBV5-1,TGCGCCAGCAGCTTTTCAGGCGACACTGAAGCTTTCTTT,CASSFSGDTEAFF
TRBJ2-1,NA,NA,TRBV28,TGTGCCAGCGGGAGAGGGGGTACCGTCTACAATGAGCAGTTCTTC,CASGRGGTVYNEQFF
TRBJ2-7,NA,once,TRBV29-1,TGCAGCGTTGATCCCCAGGGGGGAACAGGGGGGGACGAGCAGTACTTC,CSVDPQGGTGGDEQYF
TRBJ1-2,NA,NA,TRBV2,TGTGCCAGCAGTGTCGGGTATGGCTACACCTTC,CASSVGYGYTF
TRBJ2-7,NA,NA,TRBV7-2,TGTGCCAGCAGCTTATGGGACACGCTCTACGAGCAGTACTTC,CASSLWDTLYEQYF
TRBJ2-1,NA,NA,TRBV11-2,TGTGCCAGCAGCATGACTTTTGTCAAACTCAATGAGCAGTTCTTC,CASSMTFVKLNEQFF
TRBJ2-2,TRBD2,NA,TRBV27,TGTGCCAGCAACCCTAGCGGGAGTTTAGTCGGGGAGCTGTTTTTT,CASNPSGSLVGELFF
TRBJ2-1,NA,once,TRBV11-2,TGTGCCAGCAGCTTAGTCAGTGAGCAGTTCTTC,CASSLVSEQFF
TRBJ1-1,NA,once,TRBV5-1,TGCGCCAGCAAGGGGGACACTGAAGCTTTCTTT,CASKGDTEAFF